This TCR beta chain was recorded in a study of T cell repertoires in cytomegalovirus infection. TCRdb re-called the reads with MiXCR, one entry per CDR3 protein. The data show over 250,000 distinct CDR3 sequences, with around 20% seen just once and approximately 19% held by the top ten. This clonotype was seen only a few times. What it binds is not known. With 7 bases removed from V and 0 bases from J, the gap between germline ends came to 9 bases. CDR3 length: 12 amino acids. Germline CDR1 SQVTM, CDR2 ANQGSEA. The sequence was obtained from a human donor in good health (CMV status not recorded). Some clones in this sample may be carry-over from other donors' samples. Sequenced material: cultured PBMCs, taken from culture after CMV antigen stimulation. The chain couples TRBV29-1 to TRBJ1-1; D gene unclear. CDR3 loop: CSAGSMNTEAFF. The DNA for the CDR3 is TGCAGCGCGGGCAGCATGAACACTGAAGCTTTCTTT.